Each of the 26 T cell receptor beta chains below was sequenced from the same sample in a study of blood T cell repertoires in COVID-19. Sequenced by immunoSEQ multiplex PCR; TCRdb stores in-frame clones only, minus some. The sample shows 150,000 to 200,000 clones, around 79% of them seen only once. The specimen sequenced was peripheral blood. The source is a woman aged 70 to 79 with acute or convalescent COVID-19.

This clone was recorded a few times. The chain joins TRBV3-1 (or the pseudogene TRBV3-2) to TRBJ2-2, with D perhaps matching TRBD2 (6 bases). Germline loops: CDR1 LGHDT, CDR2 YNNKEL (reference sequence). Trimming cost V 4 bases and J 5 bases, with 11 bases left between them. CDR3 length: 14 residues. The CDR3 is CASSPGGITGELFF. CDR3 sequence (DNA): TGTGCCAGCAGCCCCGGGGGAATTACCGGGGAGCTGTTTTTT.

This sequence joins TRBV10-2 and TRBJ1-2; 8 nucleotides align to TRBD1. Trimming at V came to 6 bases and at J to 4 bases, leaving 10 bases not matched to a gene. The germline V gene has CDR1 WSHSY and CDR2 SAAADI. CDR3 length equals 15 residues. CDR3 protein: CASSSRTGRGYGYTF. The CDR3 DNA is TGCGCCAGCAGCTCTAGGACAGGGCGCGGCTATGGCTACACCTTC.

Here the CDR3 reads CASSAELGRRENSPLHF. In DNA, the CDR3 is TGTGCCAGCAGTGCGGAACTTGGACGGAGGGAAAATTCACCCCTCCACTTT. The gene calls are TRBV2 and TRBJ1-6, with no clear D. Trimming cost V 4 bases and J 7 bases, with 20 bases left between them. Germline assignment: CDR1 SNHLY and CDR2 FYNNEI. This CDR3 contains 17 residues.

This chain joins TRBV7-2 and TRBJ2-7; 7 nucleotides agree with TRBD2. The CDR3 covers 14 residues. In germline, CDR1 is SGHTA, CDR2 FQGNSA. The J segment lost 9 bases and the V segment lost 0 bases, leaving 8 bases of the junction unmatched. Written as DNA, the CDR3 is TGTGCCAGCAGCTTAGCGGGAGGGCCCCTTGCGCAGTACTTC. Protein product: CASSLAGGPLAQYF.

This rearrangement joins TRBV7-8 to TRBJ1-5; D gene ambiguous. Germline-derived CDR1 and CDR2 are SGHVS and FQNEAQ. The CDR3 spans 15 residues. V lost 7 bases to trimming and J lost 0 bases, with 13 bases between them. CDR3 amino acids: CASTRLENSNQPQHF. The CDR3, as DNA: TGTGCCAGCACCCGATTAGAGAATAGCAATCAGCCCCAGCATTTT.

This clone has a single count. The chain recombines TRBV9 with TRBJ1-2, with 7 bases that match TRBD1. Germline-derived CDR1 and CDR2 are SGDLS and YYNGEE. V lost 1 base, J lost 4 bases, and 1 base stayed unmatched. The CDR3 covers 13 residues. The CDR3 bases are TGTGCCAGCAGCGTACAGGGGGGCTATGGCTACACCTTC. Translation gives CASSVQGGYGYTF. Based on the CDR3 plus reference TRBV9 and TRBJ1-2, the full variable domain is DSGVTQTPKHLITATGQRVTLRCSPRSGDLSVYWYQQSLDQGLQFLIQYYNGEERAKGNILERFSAQQFPDLHSELNLSSLELGDSALYFCASSVQGGYGYTFGSGTRLTVV.

This clone was recorded once. The V and J genes are TRBV25-1 and TRBJ2-5; 7 nucleotides match TRBD2. This CDR3 spans 17 amino acids. Trimming at V came to 4 bases and at J to 5 bases, leaving 16 bases not matched to a gene. Germline CDR1 and CDR2: MGHDK and SYGVNS. The CDR3 is CASSAKGRGEWTETQYF. The CDR3 nucleotides read TGTGCCAGCAGTGCAAAGGGTCGGGGGGAATGGACGGAGACCCAGTACTTC. Full variable domain (rest looked up from reference TRBV25-1 and TRBJ2-5): EADIYQTPRYLVIGTGKKITLECSQTMGHDKMYWYQQDPGMELHLIHYSYGVNSTEKGDLSSESTVSRIRTEHFPLTLESARPSHTSQYLCASSAKGRGEWTETQYFGPGTRLLVL.

A few counts support this clone. The chain couples TRBV9 to TRBJ1-2, with D possibly matching TRBD1 (6 bases). Germline loops: CDR1 SGDLS, CDR2 YYNGEE. Trimming removed 5 bases at V and 2 bases at J, with 10 bases between. The length of the CDR3 is 13 residues. DNA of the CDR3: TGTGCCAGCAGACACAGGGAAAACTATGGCTACACCTTC. Translated: CASRHRENYGYTF.

The chain carries TRBV18 and TRBJ1-2; 8 nucleotides line up with TRBD1. Germline CDR1 is KGHSH and CDR2 is LQKENI. The CDR3 has 16 amino acids. Trimming removed 2 bases from V and 3 bases from J; junction bases left unmatched: 8. The CDR3 sequence is CASSPDRGRGDYGYTF. The CDR3 bases are TGTGCCAGCTCACCAGACAGGGGACGTGGGGACTATGGCTACACCTTC. Complete variable domain (other parts from reference TRBV18 and TRBJ1-2): NAGVMQNPRHLVRRRGQEARLRCSPMKGHSHVYWYRQLPEEGLKFMVYLQKENIIDESGMPKERFSAEFPKEGPSILRIQQVVRGDSAAYFCASSPDRGRGDYGYTFGSGTRLTVV.

The V call is TRBV30, the J call TRBJ2-1; 10 bases line up with TRBD2. This CDR3 contains 15 residues. CDR1 and CDR2 from the germline V gene are GTSNPN and SVGIG (reference sequence). Unmatched junction bases numbered 9, after V lost 3 bases and J lost 7 bases. The CDR3 bases are TGTGCCTGGAGACGGCCTAGCGGGAGTATTAATGAGCAGTTCTTC. Amino acid sequence: CAWRRPSGSINEQFF.

This clone occurred a few times. This chain uses TRBV2 with TRBJ1-5, with a tentative D call TRBD1 (6 bases). With 5 bases removed from V and 0 bases from J, the gap between germline ends came to 14 bases. The CDR3 totals 16 residues. Germline V gene lookup returns CDR1 SNHLY and CDR2 FYNNEI. Written as DNA, the CDR3 is TGTGCCAGCAGTCGCAGGGGACTATATAGCAATCAGCCCCAGCATTTT. Its protein product is CASSRRGLYSNQPQHF.

The rearrangement joins TRBV6-1 to TRBJ2-7; TRBD1 is a possible D gene (6 bases). The germline V and J ends were trimmed by 2 bases and 2 bases, with 10 bases remaining between them. CDR3 size: 14 residues. The germline V gene encodes CDR1 MNHNS and CDR2 SASEGT. The CDR3, as DNA: TGTGCCAGCAGTGAACTAAGGGACACCTACGAGCAGTACTTC. This translates into CASSELRDTYEQYF.

This chain connects TRBV10-3 to TRBJ2-6, with D possibly matching TRBD2 (6 bases). Germline loops: CDR1 ENHRY, CDR2 SYGVKD. The CDR3 is made up of 17 amino acids. V was cut by 3 bases and J by 1 base, with 13 bases left in between. The CDR3 nucleotides are TGTGCCATCAGTGACAGGGCAGGAGGGTCTGGGGCCAACGTCCTGACTTTC. It yields the protein CAISDRAGGSGANVLTF.

The J gene is TRBJ1-2, the V gene TRBV18; 9 bases fit TRBD1. CDR1 and CDR2 (germline): KGHSH, LQKENI. With 4 bases clipped from V and 8 bases from J, the junction kept 11 bases outside the gene matches. CDR3 length: 15 residues. The chain's CDR3 is CASSQPGTGTVGYTF. In nucleotides, the CDR3 is TGTGCCAGCTCACAACCCGGGACAGGGACTGTGGGCTACACCTTC.

The chain recombines TRBV9 with TRBJ1-6; no clear D. Trimming took 2 bases from V and 7 from J, leaving 16 bases between them. Germline V lookup: CDR1 SGDLS, CDR2 YYNGEE. This CDR3 comprises 16 residues. The CDR3 nucleotides are TGTGCCAGCAGCGTGGGTTCAGGTAGTACGAATTCACCCCTCCACTTT. This encodes CASSVGSGSTNSPLHF.

This chain joins TRBV19 and TRBJ2-1; 9 bases are shared with TRBD2. This CDR3 comprises 16 residues. Germline assignment: CDR1 LNHDA and CDR2 SQIVND (reference sequence). V shed 4 bases, J shed 5 bases, and the junction held 9 bases outside the gene matches. The CDR3 here is CASSSYMTSGNNEQFF. Written as DNA, the CDR3 is TGTGCCAGTAGTAGTTATATGACTAGCGGCAACAATGAGCAGTTCTTC.

J is TRBJ1-2 and V is TRBV29-1; the D is unclear. Trimming removed 4 bases from V and 6 bases from J, with 9 bases in between. Germline CDR1 SQVTM, CDR2 ANQGSEA. This CDR3 contains 11 residues. CDR3 DNA: TGCAGCGTTGCAGGCGGGGATGGCTACACCTTC. It specifies CSVAGGDGYTF.

The rearrangement joins TRBV6-4 to TRBJ2-6; D not resolved. The CDR3 totals 15 residues. V lost 7 bases to trimming and J lost 0 bases, with 10 bases between them. Germline assignment: CDR1 MRHNA and CDR2 SNTAGT. The CDR3 sequence: CASKPLASGANVLTF. CDR3 DNA: TGTGCCAGCAAACCCTTAGCCTCTGGGGCCAACGTCCTGACTTTC.

The gene calls are TRBV19 and TRBJ2-2; D might be TRBD1 (5 bases). This CDR3 comprises 14 residues. The V and J ends lost 6 bases and 6 bases respectively, with 14 bases between them. Germline loops: CDR1 LNHDA, CDR2 SQIVND (reference sequence). CDR3 in amino acids: CASSLSPGSGELFF. The CDR3 DNA follows: TGTGCCAGTAGCCTAAGCCCAGGGTCCGGGGAGCTGTTTTTT.

The chain has TRBV30 and TRBJ1-2; 8 nucleotides align to TRBD1. After removal of 0 bases from V and 3 bases from J, the junction contained 0 bases not matched to a gene. This CDR3 is built from 13 residues. Germline CDR1 and CDR2: GTSNPN and SVGIG (reference sequence). The CDR3 nucleotides are TGTGCCTGGAGTGTGGACAGGGACTATGGCTACACCTTC. Its protein is CAWSVDRDYGYTF.

The V and J genes are TRBV3-1 (or the pseudogene TRBV3-2) and TRBJ2-7, with 7 bases aligning to TRBD2. This CDR3 is 16 amino acids long. The trim removed 4 bases at V and 3 bases at J, leaving 12 bases unmatched. Germline CDR1 LGHDT, CDR2 YNNKEL (reference sequence). The CDR3 is CASSPFVGGNLYEQYF. CDR3 bases: TGTGCCAGCAGCCCATTCGTGGGAGGGAATCTCTACGAGCAGTACTTC.

This chain connects TRBV7-9 to TRBJ2-7; 11 positions agree with TRBD1. This CDR3 has 14 residues. The germline V gene has CDR1 SEHNR and CDR2 FQNEAQ (reference sequence). In nucleotides, the CDR3 is TGTGCTTCGTCAACTGGGACAGGGGGCTACGAGCAGTACTTC. This sequence encodes CASSTGTGGYEQYF.

The gene calls are TRBV7-9 and TRBJ2-7; D might be TRBD1 (6 bases). V shed 4 bases and J shed 6 bases, with 10 bases lying between them. Germline loops: CDR1 SEHNR, CDR2 FQNEAQ (reference sequence). The CDR3 consists of 12 residues. The CDR3 reads CASSYRVSEQYF. In DNA, the CDR3 is TGTGCCAGCAGCTACAGGGTCTCCGAGCAGTACTTC.

The genes are TRBV19 and TRBJ2-2; D is perhaps TRBD1 (5 bases). Germline lookup yields CDR1 LNHDA and CDR2 SQIVND (reference sequence). The CDR3 totals 14 residues. V was cut by 6 bases and J by 1 base, with 9 bases left in between. CDR3 region: CASSDRKNTGELFF. In nucleotides, the CDR3 is TGTGCCAGTAGCGACAGAAAGAACACCGGGGAGCTGTTTTTT.

V is TRBV5-1 and J is TRBJ2-5; 7 bases agree with TRBD1. With 3 bases clipped from V and 2 bases from J, the junction kept 1 base outside the gene matches. Germline CDR1 reads SGHRS; CDR2 reads YFSETQ. The CDR3 spans 13 residues. The CDR3 reads CASSSGQQETQYF. CDR3 sequence (DNA): TGCGCCAGCAGCTCGGGACAGCAAGAGACCCAGTACTTC.

This clone came up a few times. The J gene is TRBJ2-7, the V gene TRBV27, with TRBD2 identical over 12 bases. The CDR3 is 15 amino acids. V lost 7 bases to trimming and J lost 4 bases; unmatched junction nucleotides: 8. Germline CDR1 MNHEY, CDR2 SMNVEV (reference sequence). CDR3 DNA sequence: TGTGCCAGCAATTCCCTAGCGGGAGGGCCTTACGAGCAGTACTTC. This sequence encodes CASNSLAGGPYEQYF.